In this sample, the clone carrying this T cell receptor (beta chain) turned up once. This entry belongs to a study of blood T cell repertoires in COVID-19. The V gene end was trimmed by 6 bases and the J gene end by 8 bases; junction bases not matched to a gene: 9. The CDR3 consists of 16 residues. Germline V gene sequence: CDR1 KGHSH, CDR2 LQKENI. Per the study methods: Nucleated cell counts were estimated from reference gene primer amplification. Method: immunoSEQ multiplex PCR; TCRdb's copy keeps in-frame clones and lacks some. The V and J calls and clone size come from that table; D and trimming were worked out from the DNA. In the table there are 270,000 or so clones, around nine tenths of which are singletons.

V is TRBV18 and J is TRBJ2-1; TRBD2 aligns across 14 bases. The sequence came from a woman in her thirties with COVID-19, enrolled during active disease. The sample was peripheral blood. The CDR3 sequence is CASSRALGLAGDEQFF. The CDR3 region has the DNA TGTGCCAGCTCTCGTGCCCTGGGACTAGCGGGGGATGAGCAGTTCTTC.